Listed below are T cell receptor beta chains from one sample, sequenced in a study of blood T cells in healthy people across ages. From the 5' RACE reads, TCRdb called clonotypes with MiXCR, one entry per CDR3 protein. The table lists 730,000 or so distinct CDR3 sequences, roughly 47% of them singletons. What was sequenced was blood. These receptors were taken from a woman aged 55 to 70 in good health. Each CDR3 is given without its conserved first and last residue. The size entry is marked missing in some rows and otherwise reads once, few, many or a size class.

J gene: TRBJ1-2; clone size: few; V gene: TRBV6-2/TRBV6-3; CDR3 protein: ASSPQGQSGYT
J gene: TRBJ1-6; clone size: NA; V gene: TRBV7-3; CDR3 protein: ASSYNDGYNSPLH
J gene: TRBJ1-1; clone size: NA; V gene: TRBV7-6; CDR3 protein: ASSSTGQGKGAF
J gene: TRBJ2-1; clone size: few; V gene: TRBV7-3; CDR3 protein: ASSLIGGTGHEQF
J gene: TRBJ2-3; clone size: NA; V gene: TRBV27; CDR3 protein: ASSQIPGGSSTDTQY
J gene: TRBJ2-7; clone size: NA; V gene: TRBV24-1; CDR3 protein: ATSDRGHYEQY
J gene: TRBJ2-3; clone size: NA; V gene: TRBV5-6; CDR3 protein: ASSSSPDTQY
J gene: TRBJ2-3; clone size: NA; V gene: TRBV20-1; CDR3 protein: TARFSAGGTTDTQY
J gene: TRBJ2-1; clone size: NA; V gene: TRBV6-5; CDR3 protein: ASSYYRDRDYNEQF
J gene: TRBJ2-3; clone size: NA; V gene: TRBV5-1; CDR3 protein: ASSEGPGVEDTQY
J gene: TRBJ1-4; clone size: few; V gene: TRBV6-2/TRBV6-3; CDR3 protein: ASSEEGWKLF
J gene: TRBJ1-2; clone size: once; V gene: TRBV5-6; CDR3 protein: ASSLDLGASLSGYT
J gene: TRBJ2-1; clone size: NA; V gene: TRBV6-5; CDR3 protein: ASSYSGRSYNEQF
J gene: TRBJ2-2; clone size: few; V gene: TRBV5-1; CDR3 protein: ASSVISGSGGELF
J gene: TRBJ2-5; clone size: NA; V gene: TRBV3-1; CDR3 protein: ASSRLAGDQGTQY
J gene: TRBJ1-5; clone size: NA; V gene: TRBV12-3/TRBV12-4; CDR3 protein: ASSQGIAQPQH
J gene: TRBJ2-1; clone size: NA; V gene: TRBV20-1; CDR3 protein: SAPGVSNEQF
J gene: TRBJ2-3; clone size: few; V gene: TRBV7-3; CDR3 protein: ASSLNPSGGASTDTQY
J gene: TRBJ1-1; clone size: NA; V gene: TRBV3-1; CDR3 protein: ASSTQMNTEAF
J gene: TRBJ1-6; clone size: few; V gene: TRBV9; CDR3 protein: ASSVSLNPNSPLH
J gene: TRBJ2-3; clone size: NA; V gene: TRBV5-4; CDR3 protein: ASSWSGNTDTQY
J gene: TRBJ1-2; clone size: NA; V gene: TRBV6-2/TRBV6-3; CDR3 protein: ASSDRGANYGYT
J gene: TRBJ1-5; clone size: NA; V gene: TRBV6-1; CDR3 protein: ASSGDRFGQPQH
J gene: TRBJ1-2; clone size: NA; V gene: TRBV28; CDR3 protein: ASSLTGGVRLNYGYT
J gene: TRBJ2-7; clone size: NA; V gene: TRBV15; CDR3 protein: ATSREQGASGEQY
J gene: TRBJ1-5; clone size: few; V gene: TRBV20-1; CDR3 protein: SARQEVSGNQPQH
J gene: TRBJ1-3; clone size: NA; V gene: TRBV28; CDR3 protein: ASSSYRGDTIY
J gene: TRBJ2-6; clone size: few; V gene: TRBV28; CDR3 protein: ASGSARLTSGANVLT
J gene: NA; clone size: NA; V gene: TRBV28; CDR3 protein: ASSYSGSEYEQY
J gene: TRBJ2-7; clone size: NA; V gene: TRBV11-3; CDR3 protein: ASSPLGGHEQY
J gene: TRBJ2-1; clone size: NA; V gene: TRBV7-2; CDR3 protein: ASSQSPGSGRQNEQF
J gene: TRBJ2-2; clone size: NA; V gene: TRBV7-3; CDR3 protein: ASSGRAGGPGELF
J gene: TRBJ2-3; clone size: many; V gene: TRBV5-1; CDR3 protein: ASSLVPRQTSTDTQY